What follows describes a single T cell receptor (beta chain). Its target is not known. One entry per CDR3 protein results from TCRdb running MiXCR on the reads. The sample records approximately 770,000 distinct CDR3 sequences, just under 30% being singletons. The CDR3 contains 14 residues. The V gene lost 0 bases and the J gene lost 5 bases, with 11 bases spanning the gap. Germline assignment: CDR1 SGDLS and CDR2 YYNGEE. This specimen comes from a study of T cell repertoires in cytomegalovirus infection. The V gene is TRBV9, the J gene TRBJ2-5; possibly TRBD1 for D (5 bases). This sequence originates from a human donor in good health (CMV status not recorded). Some clones in this sample may be carry-over from other donors' samples. This specimen was cultured CD8+ T cells from PBMCs, taken from culture after CMV antigen stimulation. The CDR3 DNA sequence: TGTGCCAGCAGCGTAGATCAGGGATCGGAGACCCAGTACTTC. Translated: CASSVDQGSETQYF.